A single sample is the source of the 16 T cell receptor beta chains below, sequenced in a study of blood T cells in healthy people across ages. PCR was performed a second time for roughly 7 to 11 cycles using a sample-barcoded 5' primer and a J-beta primer mix. TCRdb re-called the 5' RACE reads with MiXCR, one entry per CDR3 protein. Of some 780,000 distinct CDR3 sequences in the sample, around 50% were seen once. The sequenced sample consisted of blood. Every receptor here comes from a man aged 40-50 years in good health.

CDR3 DNA sequence: TGTGCCAGCAGCTCACGACAGGGCCGCTACAATGAGCAGTACTTC. Amino acid sequence: CASSSRQGRYNEQYF. V gene TRBV14 combines with J gene TRBJ2-7, with TRBD1 matching 7 bases. With 5 bases clipped from V and 7 bases from J, the junction kept 14 bases outside the gene matches. The V gene's germline CDR1 is SGHDN and CDR2 FVKESK. This CDR3 is built from 15 residues.

The V and J genes are TRBV13 and TRBJ2-1; D is uncertain. This CDR3 has 14 amino acids. Germline V gives CDR1 PRHDT, CDR2 FYEKMQ (reference sequence). Deletions cut 1 base from V and 8 bases from J, with 12 bases between. The CDR3: CASSLVQRADEQFF. DNA of the CDR3: TGTGCCAGCAGCTTAGTTCAGCGTGCGGATGAGCAGTTCTTC.

The chain has TRBV28 and TRBJ2-7; tentatively, D is TRBD2 (6 bases). Germline values: CDR1 MDHEN, CDR2 SYDVKM. The CDR3 is 16 amino acids. Trimming shortened V by 5 bases and J by 2 bases, and 19 bases separated the two germline ends. CDR3 amino acids: CASSGLLGGEAYEQYF. In nucleotides, the CDR3 is TGTGCCAGCAGTGGCTTATTGGGCGGGGAAGCCTACGAGCAGTACTTC.

This clonotype was counted only a few times. The chain carries TRBV28 and TRBJ2-3, with a weak D call TRBD2 (6 bases). Germline values: CDR1 MDHEN, CDR2 SYDVKM. V lost 1 base and J 2 bases, leaving 19 bases between the germline ends. The CDR3 is 18 residues long. CDR3 amino acids: CASSLSLPLGDFTDTQYF. CDR3 DNA: TGTGCCAGCAGTTTATCCCTCCCCCTCGGGGACTTCACAGATACGCAGTATTTT. Filled out from reference TRBV28 and TRBJ2-3, the complete variable domain reads DVKVTQSSRYLVKRTGEKVFLECVQDMDHENMFWYRQDPGLGLRLIYFSYDVKMKEKGDIPEGYSVSREKKERFSLILESASTNQTSMYLCASSLSLPLGDFTDTQYFGPGTRLTVL.

The chain links TRBV12-3 or TRBV12-4 to TRBJ2-1; D is unresolved. CDR3 length: 12 amino acids. V was pared by 4 bases and J by 15 bases, with 16 bases between. In DNA form, the CDR3 reads TGTGCCAGCAGTTCCCAGGCAGACTGGTGGTTCTTC. It translates to CASSSQADWWFF.

The V call is TRBV11-2, the J call TRBJ2-3; TRBD2 matches 11 bases. Germline V gene sequence: CDR1 SGHAT, CDR2 FQNNGV. The CDR3 is 15 amino acids. J gave up 9 bases and V 1 base, and 6 bases lay outside the gene matches. In DNA, the CDR3 is TGTGCCAGCAGCTTAGGAACTAGCGGGAGCGGGACGCAGTATTTT. Translation: CASSLGTSGSGTQYF.

V usage is TRBV7-2 and J usage is TRBJ2-5; 10 nucleotides agree with TRBD1. J gave up 4 bases and V 5 bases, and 7 bases lay outside the gene matches. CDR1 and CDR2 from the germline V gene are SGHTA and FQGNSA. This CDR3 has 15 amino acids. The CDR3 loop is CASSPGTGDIETQYF. The CDR3, as DNA: TGTGCCAGCAGCCCTGGGACAGGGGATATAGAGACCCAGTACTTC.

The J gene is TRBJ2-5, the V gene TRBV2, with TRBD2 identical over 9 bases. V was clipped by 8 bases and J by 1 base; unmatched bases: 5. The CDR3 runs to 14 residues. Germline V gene sequence: CDR1 SNHLY, CDR2 FYNNEI. The CDR3 nucleotides read TGTGCCAGCGGGTTAGCGGGGGCCCAAGAGACCCAGTACTTC. It specifies CASGLAGAQETQYF.

This chain joins TRBV7-8 and TRBJ2-7; weak D call: TRBD2 (6 bases). The CDR3 totals 18 residues. The V gene's germline CDR1 is SGHVS and CDR2 FQNEAQ. V shed 2 bases and J shed 1 base, with 21 bases lying between them. CDR3 region: CASSLLFIGGPRSYEQYF. The CDR3 region has the DNA TGTGCCAGCAGCTTATTGTTTATCGGGGGACCGAGATCCTACGAGCAGTACTTC.

This clonotype has just a few counts. V and J are TRBV2 and TRBJ1-5, with D possibly being TRBD1 (6 bases). V lost 6 bases and J 3 bases, leaving 15 bases between the germline ends. Per the germline V gene, CDR1 is SNHLY and CDR2 is FYNNEI. This CDR3 region has 15 residues. CDR3 DNA sequence: TGTGCCAGCAGGGAACAGGGAGTTCTCAATCAGCCCCAGCATTTT. It encodes CASREQGVLNQPQHF.

This clonotype showed up just a few times. V gene TRBV29-1 combines with J gene TRBJ2-6; D not certain. V lost 4 bases and J lost 2, with 12 bases in between. There are 15 residues in the CDR3. Germline values: CDR1 SQVTM, CDR2 ANQGSEA. DNA of the CDR3: TGCAGCGTTGTTATAGGCCTAACTGGGGCCAACGTCCTGACTTTC. It is translated as CSVVIGLTGANVLTF.

The gene calls are TRBV12-3 or TRBV12-4 and TRBJ2-3, with a weak D call TRBD2 (5 bases). The CDR3 consists of 13 residues. V was trimmed by 5 bases and J by 11 bases, leaving 17 bases between them. CDR3 DNA sequence: TGTGCCAGCAGTGGAGGATCGGCAGATGTGCAGTATTTT. This encodes CASSGGSADVQYF.

The genes are TRBV20-1 and TRBJ2-7; the D gene is possibly TRBD2 (5 bases). The J call could be wrong; TRBJ2-5 is a better fit for the DNA end. Germline V gives CDR1 DFQATT, CDR2 SNEGSKA (reference sequence). CDR3 length: 15 residues. CDR3 amino acids: CSASADGERSETQYF. The CDR3 DNA is TGCAGTGCCAGTGCTGACGGGGAGCGGTCAGAGACCCAGTACTTC.

A word on this clonotype: One end of the junction does not line up with germline, which may come from a read error. This chain links TRBV5-4 with TRBJ2-5; D tentatively reads TRBD1 or TRBD2 (7 bases each). Germline V lookup: CDR1 SGHNT, CDR2 YYREEE (reference sequence). This CDR3 contains 12 residues. CDR3 in DNA: TGTGCCGGCAGGGGGGGGCCAGAGACCCAGTACTTC. Protein product: CAGRGGPETQYF. Full variable domain (rest looked up from reference TRBV5-4 and TRBJ2-5): ETGVTQSPTHLIKTRGQQVTLRCSSQSGHNTVSWYQQALGQGPQFIFQYYREEENGRGNFPPRFSGLQFPNYSSELNVNALELDDSALYLCAGRGGPETQYFGPGTRLLVL.

This chain links TRBV12-3 or TRBV12-4 with TRBJ2-7, with 9 bases lining up with TRBD1. CDR3 length: 14 amino acids. Trimming at V came to 5 bases and at J to 4 bases, leaving 6 bases not matched to a gene. The CDR3 DNA reads TGTGCCAGCAGTCCCGGGACAGGGATGTACGAGCAGTACTTC. It encodes CASSPGTGMYEQYF.

A word on this clonotype: A much larger clone is a single base away; this may be a read error. The chain's CDR3 is CASGQMVAETQYF. CDR3 nucleotides: TGTGCCAGCGGCCAAATGGTCGCAGAGACCCAGTACTTC. The genes are TRBV3-1 and TRBJ2-4; no clear D. The DNA end lines up better with TRBJ2-5; the J call may be wrong. Per germline, CDR1 LGHDT and CDR2 YNNKEL (reference sequence). CDR3 length: 13 residues.